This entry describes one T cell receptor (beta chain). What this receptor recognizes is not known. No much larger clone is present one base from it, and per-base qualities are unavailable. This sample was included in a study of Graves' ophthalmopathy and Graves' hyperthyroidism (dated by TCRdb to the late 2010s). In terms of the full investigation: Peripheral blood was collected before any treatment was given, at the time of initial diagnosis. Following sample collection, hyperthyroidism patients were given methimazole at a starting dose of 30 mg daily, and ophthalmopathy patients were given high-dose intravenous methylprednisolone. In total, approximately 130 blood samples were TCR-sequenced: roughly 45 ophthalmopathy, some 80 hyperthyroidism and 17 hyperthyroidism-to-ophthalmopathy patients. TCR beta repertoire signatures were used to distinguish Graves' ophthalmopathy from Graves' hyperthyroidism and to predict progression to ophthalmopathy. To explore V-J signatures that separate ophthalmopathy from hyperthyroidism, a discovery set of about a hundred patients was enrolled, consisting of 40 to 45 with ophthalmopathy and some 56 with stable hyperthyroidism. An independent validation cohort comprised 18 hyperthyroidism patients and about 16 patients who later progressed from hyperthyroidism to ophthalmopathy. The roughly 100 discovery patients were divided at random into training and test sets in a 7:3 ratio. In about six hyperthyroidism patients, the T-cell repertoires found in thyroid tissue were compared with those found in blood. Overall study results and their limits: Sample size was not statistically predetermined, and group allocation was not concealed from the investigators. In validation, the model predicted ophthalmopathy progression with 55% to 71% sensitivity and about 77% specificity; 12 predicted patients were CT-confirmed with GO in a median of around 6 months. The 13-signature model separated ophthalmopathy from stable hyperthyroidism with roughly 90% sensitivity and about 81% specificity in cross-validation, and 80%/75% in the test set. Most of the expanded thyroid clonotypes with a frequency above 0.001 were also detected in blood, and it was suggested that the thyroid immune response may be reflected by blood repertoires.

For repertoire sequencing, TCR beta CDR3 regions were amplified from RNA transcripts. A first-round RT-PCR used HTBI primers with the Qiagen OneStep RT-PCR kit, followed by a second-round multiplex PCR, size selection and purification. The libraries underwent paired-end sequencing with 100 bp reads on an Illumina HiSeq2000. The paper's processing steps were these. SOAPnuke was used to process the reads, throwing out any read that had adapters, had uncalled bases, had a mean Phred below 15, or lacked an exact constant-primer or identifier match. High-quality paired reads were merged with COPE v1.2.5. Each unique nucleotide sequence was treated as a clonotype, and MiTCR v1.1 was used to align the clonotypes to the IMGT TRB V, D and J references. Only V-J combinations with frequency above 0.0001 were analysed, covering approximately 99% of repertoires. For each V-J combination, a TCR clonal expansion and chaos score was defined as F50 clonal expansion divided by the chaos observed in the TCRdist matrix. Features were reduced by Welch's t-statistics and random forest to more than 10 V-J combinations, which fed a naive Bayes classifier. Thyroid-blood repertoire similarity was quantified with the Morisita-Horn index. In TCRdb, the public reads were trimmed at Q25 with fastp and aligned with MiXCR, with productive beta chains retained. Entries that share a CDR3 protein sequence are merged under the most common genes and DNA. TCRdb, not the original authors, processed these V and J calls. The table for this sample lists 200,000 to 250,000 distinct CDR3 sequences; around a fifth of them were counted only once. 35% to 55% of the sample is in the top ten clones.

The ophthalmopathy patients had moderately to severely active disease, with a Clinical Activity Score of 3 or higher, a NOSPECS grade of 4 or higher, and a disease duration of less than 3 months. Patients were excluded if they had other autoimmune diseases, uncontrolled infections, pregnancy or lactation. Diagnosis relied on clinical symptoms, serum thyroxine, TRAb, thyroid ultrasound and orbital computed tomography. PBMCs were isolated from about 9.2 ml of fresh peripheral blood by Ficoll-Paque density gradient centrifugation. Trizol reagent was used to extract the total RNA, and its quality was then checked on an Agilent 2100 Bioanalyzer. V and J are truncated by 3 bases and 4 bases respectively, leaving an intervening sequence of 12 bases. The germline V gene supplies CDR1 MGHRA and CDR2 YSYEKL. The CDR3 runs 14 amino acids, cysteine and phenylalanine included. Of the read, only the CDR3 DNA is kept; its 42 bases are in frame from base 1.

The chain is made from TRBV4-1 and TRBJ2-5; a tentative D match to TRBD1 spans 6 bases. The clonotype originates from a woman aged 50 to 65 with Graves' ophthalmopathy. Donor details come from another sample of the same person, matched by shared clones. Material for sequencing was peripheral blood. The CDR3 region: CASSHRTAGETQYF. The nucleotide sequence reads TGCGCCAGCAGCCATCGGACAGCCGGAGAGACCCAGTACTTC.